A selection of T cell receptor beta chains follows, all from one sample in a study of beta chain features in type 1 diabetes. Assay: immunoSEQ multiplex PCR; the TCRdb copy retains only in-frame clones and omits some. This table holds around 690,000 clones, around 12% found once. Sequencing was performed on naive CD4+ T cells from blood. The receptors derive from a man aged 25-45 years with type 1 diabetes. Both conserved end residues are part of each CDR3. The order of the fields is clone size, D gene, V gene, J gene, CDR3 protein, CDR3 DNA. A D gene is named only where the DNA matches it firmly. Some rows mark clone size as missing; the rest say once, few, many or name a class of expanded clone.

>NA|NA|TRBV10-3|TRBJ2-5
CAISARQGGETQYF
TGTGCCATCAGTGCCCGACAGGGAGGCGAGACCCAGTACTTC
>few|NA|TRBV4-2|TRBJ2-7
CASSQTSGGWDEQYF
TGTGCCAGCAGCCAAACCTCGGGGGGCTGGGACGAGCAGTACTTC
>NA|NA|TRBV5-1|TRBJ2-1
CASSLDSPNEQFF
TGCGCCAGCAGCTTGGACAGCCCCAATGAGCAGTTCTTC
>few|NA|TRBV4-3|TRBJ1-2
CASSQGGGFPANYGYTF
TGCGCCAGCAGCCAAGGAGGAGGCTTTCCGGCTAACTATGGCTACACCTTC
>NA|TRBD1|TRBV6-1|TRBJ2-7
CATKTGQSYEQYF
TGTGCCACAAAGACGGGACAGTCCTACGAGCAGTACTTC
>NA|NA|TRBV6-5|TRBJ2-7
CASSYGGRAYEQYF
TGTGCCAGCAGTTATGGTGGCAGGGCCTACGAGCAGTACTTC
>NA|NA|TRBV4-3|TRBJ1-2
CASSHVKGNYGYTF
TGCGCCAGCAGCCATGTCAAAGGAAACTATGGCTACACCTTC
>NA|NA|TRBV6-6|TRBJ2-6
CASSPTSGANVLTF
TGTGCCAGCAGCCCTACCTCTGGGGCCAACGTCCTGACTTTC
>few|TRBD1|TRBV28|TRBJ2-7
CASTPAGQGLHYEQYF
TGTGCCAGCACCCCCGCCGGACAGGGTCTACACTACGAGCAGTACTTC
>few|TRBD2|TRBV9|TRBJ2-1
CASRSPGLADNEQFF
TGTGCCAGCAGGTCTCCGGGACTAGCGGACAATGAGCAGTTCTTC
>few|TRBD1|TRBV19|TRBJ2-7
CASSHKQGAVHEQYF
TGTGCCAGTAGTCATAAACAGGGGGCAGTCCACGAGCAGTACTTC
>NA|NA|TRBV27|TRBJ2-7
CASSRHPLTLGGAEQYF
TGTGCCAGCAGTAGACACCCCTTAACTCTGGGGGGCGCCGAGCAGTACTTC
>NA|TRBD2|TRBV28|TRBJ2-1
CASSLSAGGREQFF
TGTGCCAGCAGTTTATCAGCGGGGGGCCGGGAGCAGTTCTTC
>few|NA|TRBV27|TRBJ2-2
CASSPRGGNTGELFF
TGTGCCAGCAGTCCGCGAGGGGGGAACACCGGGGAGCTGTTTTTT
>NA|NA|TRBV10-3|TRBJ2-3
CAISERGSGSTDTQYF
TGTGCCATCAGTGAACGGGGCTCGGGCAGCACAGATACGCAGTATTTT
>NA|TRBD1|TRBV6-5|TRBJ1-2
CASSSPGQGHGYTF
TGTGCCAGCAGTTCTCCGGGACAGGGACATGGCTACACCTTC
>NA|NA|TRBV19|TRBJ1-2
CASIPTSGYGYTF
TGTGCCAGTATTCCAACGTCGGGGTATGGCTACACCTTC
>NA|TRBD1|TRBV28|TRBJ1-2
CASGPGQGVSGYTF
TGTGCCAGTGGCCCGGGACAGGGTGTGAGTGGCTACACCTTC
>few|NA|TRBV5-8|TRBJ2-7
CASSFTGGGLYEQYF
TGTGCCAGCAGCTTTACGGGGGGCGGATTGTACGAGCAGTACTTC
>few|NA|TRBV7-2|TRBJ1-2
CASSQEGRGAYGYTF
TGTGCCAGCAGCCAGGAGGGAAGGGGAGCCTATGGCTACACCTTC
>few|NA|TRBV7-9|TRBJ1-1
CASSLDGADTEAFF
TGTGCCAGCAGCTTAGACGGGGCGGACACTGAAGCTTTCTTT
>few|NA|TRBV18|TRBJ2-7
CASSPADSWAYEQYF
TGTGCCAGCTCACCTGCGGACAGCTGGGCCTACGAGCAGTACTTC
>few|NA|TRBV6-5|TRBJ1-2
CASSYSIVYHYGYTF
TGTGCCAGCAGTTACTCGATAGTCTACCACTATGGCTACACCTTC
>NA|NA|TRBV19|TRBJ1-6
CASSLVRDSPLHF
TGTGCCAGTAGCCTTGTGAGGGATTCACCCCTCCACTTT
>NA|NA|TRBV7-9|TRBJ2-1
CASSLFSNEQFF
TGTGCCAGCAGCCTCTTTAGCAATGAGCAGTTCTTC
>NA|NA|TRBV29-1|TRBJ2-3
CSVEIGRAGTQYF
TGCAGCGTGGAAATTGGACGGGCAGGGACGCAGTATTTT
>few|NA|TRBV19|TRBJ1-2
CASSSPTGIYGYTF
TGTGCCAGTAGTAGTCCCACTGGAATCTATGGCTACACCTTC
>NA|TRBD2|TRBV5-6|TRBJ2-1
CASSLELAGANEQFF
TGTGCCAGCAGCTTGGAACTAGCGGGGGCCAATGAGCAGTTCTTC
>NA|NA|TRBV7-9|TRBJ2-3
CASSPVELADTQYF
TGTGCCAGCAGCCCGGTCGAGTTGGCAGATACGCAGTATTTT
>few|NA|TRBV19|TRBJ1-1
CASSITRGSTEAFF
TGTGCCAGTAGTATAACGAGGGGAAGCACTGAAGCTTTCTTT
>few|NA|TRBV9|TRBJ2-3
CASSVTGTDTQYF
TGTGCCAGCAGCGTAACCGGGACCGATACGCAGTATTTT
>few|NA|TRBV7-7|TRBJ2-6
CASSPGPAAANVLTF
TGTGCTAGCAGCCCCGGACCCGCGGCGGCCAACGTCCTGACTTTC
>few|NA|TRBV30|TRBJ2-7
CAWKWERGKKNYEQYF
TGTGCCTGGAAGTGGGAAAGGGGTAAGAAGAACTACGAGCAGTACTTC
>NA|NA|TRBV18|TRBJ2-1
CASSPGVRNEQFF
TGTGCCAGCTCACCAGGGGTTCGGAATGAGCAGTTCTTC
>NA|NA|TRBV7-9|TRBJ1-6
CASSLAAGGSPLHF
TGTGCCAGCAGCTTAGCGGCGGGAGGTTCACCCCTCCACTTT